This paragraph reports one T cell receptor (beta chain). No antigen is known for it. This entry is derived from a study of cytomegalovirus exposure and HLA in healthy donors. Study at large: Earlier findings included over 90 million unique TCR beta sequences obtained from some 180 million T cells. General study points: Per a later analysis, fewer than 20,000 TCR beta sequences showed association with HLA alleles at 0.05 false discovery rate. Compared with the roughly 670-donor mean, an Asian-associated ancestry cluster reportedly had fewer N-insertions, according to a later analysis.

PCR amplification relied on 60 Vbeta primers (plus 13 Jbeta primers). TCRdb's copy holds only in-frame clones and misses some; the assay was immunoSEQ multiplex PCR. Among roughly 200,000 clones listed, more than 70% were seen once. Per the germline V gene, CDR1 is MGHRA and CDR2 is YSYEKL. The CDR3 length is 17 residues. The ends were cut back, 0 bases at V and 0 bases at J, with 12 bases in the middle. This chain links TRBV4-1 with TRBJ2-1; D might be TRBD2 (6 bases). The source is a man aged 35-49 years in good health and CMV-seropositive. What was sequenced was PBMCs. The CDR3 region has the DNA TGCGCCAGCAGCCAAGAAGTGGCGGAGGGCTCCTACAATGAGCAGTTCTTC. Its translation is CASSQEVAEGSYNEQFF.